One and the same sample provided the 22 T cell receptor beta chains below, sequenced in a study of cytomegalovirus exposure and HLA in healthy donors. The PCR made use of 60 Vbeta and 13 Jbeta primers. Measured with immunoSEQ multiplex PCR; TCRdb has only the in-frame clones, and not every one. The sample has around 210,000 clones; approximately 84% are singletons. Input material: PBMCs. These receptors were taken from a girl aged 2-15 years in good health and CMV-seronegative.

The rearrangement joins TRBV5-5 to TRBJ1-1; 10 positions match TRBD1. V gave up 5 bases and J gave up 7 bases; unmatched junction bases: 8. From germline, CDR1 is SGHKS and CDR2 YYEKEE (reference sequence). The CDR3 has 14 residues. Written as DNA, the CDR3 is TGTGCCAGCAGAACAGACAGGGGGCTCGGTGAAGCTTTCTTT. Encoded protein: CASRTDRGLGEAFF.

The chain couples TRBV15 to TRBJ1-5; the match to TRBD1 covers 7 bases. J gave up 4 bases and V 3 bases, and 6 bases lay outside the gene matches. The CDR3 loop spans 15 amino acids. Looked up from germline, CDR1 is LNHNV and CDR2 is YYDKDF (reference sequence). DNA for the CDR3: TGTGCCACCAGCAGGACCAGACAGGGAAATCAGCCCCAGCATTTT. Protein product: CATSRTRQGNQPQHF.

The CDR3 region is CVHNGTSGSVGTDTQYF. The DNA for the CDR3 is TGTGTCCATAACGGGACTAGCGGGAGTGTGGGCACAGATACGCAGTATTTT. The chain couples TRBV7-5 to TRBJ2-3; TRBD2, the table's D call, lacks a check against the DNA. TRBV7-5 is a pseudogene locus. The CDR3 runs 17 residues.

The V and J genes are TRBV9 and TRBJ2-7; tentatively, D is TRBD2 (6 bases). CDR1 and CDR2 (germline): SGDLS, YYNGEE. Trimming took 4 bases from V and 4 from J, leaving 15 bases between them. The CDR3 length is 14 residues. CDR3 protein: CASSPSGGVYEQYF. CDR3 sequence (DNA): TGTGCCAGCAGCCCGTCCGGGGGAGTTTACGAGCAGTACTTC.

This sequence joins TRBV28 and TRBJ2-6, with D perhaps matching TRBD2 (5 bases). Trimming left V 4 bases short and J 2 bases short, with 9 bases between. CDR1 is MDHEN and CDR2 is SYDVKM in the germline V gene. The CDR3 has 15 amino acids. Written as DNA, the CDR3 is TGTGCCAGCAGTTGGAGAGGGACTGGGGCCAACGTCCTGACTTTC. Translated, it gives CASSWRGTGANVLTF.

This sequence joins TRBV19 and TRBJ2-5; perhaps TRBD2 as D (5 bases). The CDR3 has 15 residues. Trimming cost V 7 bases and J 3 bases, with 18 bases left between them. Per the germline V gene, CDR1 is LNHDA and CDR2 is SQIVND (reference sequence). DNA for the CDR3: TGTGCCAGTACCGTGTCCCCGTCCGGGAAAGAGACCCAGTACTTC. Protein product: CASTVSPSGKETQYF.

This clone was found once. The V call is TRBV19, the J call TRBJ1-5; 7 bases are shared with TRBD1. Looked up from germline, CDR1 is LNHDA and CDR2 is SQIVND (reference sequence). CDR3 length equals 17 residues. V trimming: 3 bases; J trimming: 0 bases; junction bases outside the gene matches: 8. The CDR3 protein is CASSMRGQPYSNQPQHF. As DNA, the CDR3 is TGTGCCAGTAGTATGCGGGGACAGCCATATAGCAATCAGCCCCAGCATTTT.

The chain couples TRBV6-6 to TRBJ1-6; weak D call: TRBD1 (6 bases). Germline V gives CDR1 MNHNY, CDR2 SVGAGI (reference sequence). The CDR3 is 13 amino acids. V lost 1 base and J lost 14, with 12 bases in between. CDR3 loop: CASSYYRATALHF. CDR3 in DNA: TGTGCCAGCAGTTACTACAGGGCGACCGCCCTCCACTTT.

The chain employs TRBV7-8 and TRBJ1-1; D unclear. V dropped 0 bases and J dropped 1 base, with 9 bases sitting between them. Germline CDR1 SGHVS, CDR2 FQNEAQ. The CDR3 contains 15 residues. Written as DNA, the CDR3 is TGTGCCAGCAGCTTAGCGGCTGGTTCGAACACTGAAGCTTTCTTT. It is translated as CASSLAAGSNTEAFF.

This rearrangement joins TRBV27 to TRBJ1-5, with 7 bases fitting TRBD1. V gave up 6 bases and J gave up 6 bases; unmatched junction bases: 5. This CDR3 comprises 13 residues. Germline V gene lookup returns CDR1 MNHEY and CDR2 SMNVEV (reference sequence). CDR3 sequence: CASSPGGLQPQHF. The CDR3 nucleotides read TGTGCCAGCAGCCCAGGGGGGCTTCAGCCCCAGCATTTT.

This chain uses TRBV7-9 with TRBJ2-7; 13 positions match TRBD2. The ends lost 2 bases at V and 2 bases at J; junction bases unmatched: 6. The germline V gene encodes CDR1 SEHNR and CDR2 FQNEAQ (reference sequence). CDR3 length: 17 amino acids. DNA of the CDR3: TGTGCCAGCAGCTTAAGTTTCACTAGCGGGGGGGCCTACGAGCAGTACTTC. Amino acids: CASSLSFTSGGAYEQYF.

The chain joins TRBV14 to TRBJ2-7; 7 bases agree with TRBD1. The germline CDR1 and CDR2 sequences are SGHDN and FVKESK. The length of the CDR3 is 12 residues. The trim removed 5 bases at V and 5 bases at J, leaving 3 bases unmatched. The CDR3 here is CASSSTGNEQYF. The CDR3, as DNA: TGTGCCAGCAGCTCGACAGGGAACGAGCAGTACTTC.

Here the CDR3 reads CASTRQGSSSPLHF. CDR3 coding DNA: TGTGCCAGCACTAGACAGGGTTCGAGCTCACCCCTCCACTTT. V gene TRBV7-9 combines with J gene TRBJ1-6; the match to TRBD1 covers 7 bases. The CDR3 is 14 residues long. Germline trimming cut 7 bases from V and 10 bases from J; bases unmatched to any gene: 10. Germline-derived CDR1 and CDR2 are SEHNR and FQNEAQ (reference sequence).

This chain uses TRBV27 with TRBJ2-7; 8 nucleotides match TRBD1. Looked up from germline, CDR1 is MNHEY and CDR2 is SMNVEV (reference sequence). The CDR3 has 16 residues. The trim removed 5 bases at V and 3 bases at J, leaving 12 bases unmatched. As DNA, the CDR3 is TGTGCCAGCAGTCCCAGACAGGGGCTAACAAACTACGAGCAGTACTTC. This codes for CASSPRQGLTNYEQYF.

The chain is built from TRBV6-5 and TRBJ2-5; no firm D call. The CDR3 runs to 13 residues. In germline, CDR1 is MNHEY, CDR2 SVGAGI. Trimming took 4 bases from V and 4 from J, leaving 10 bases between them. CDR3 region: CASSSGRGETQYF. The CDR3 bases are TGTGCCAGCAGTTCCGGTCGTGGAGAGACCCAGTACTTC.

V usage is TRBV9 and J usage is TRBJ2-3; possibly TRBD2 for D (5 bases). Between the trimmed V and J ends, which lost 4 bases and 6 bases, there was a span of 21 bases. The CDR3 runs to 16 residues. CDR1 SGDLS and CDR2 YYNGEE come from the germline V gene. CDR3 residues: CASSLGIASNADTQYF. The CDR3 DNA reads as TGTGCCAGCAGCCTCGGGATAGCGTCCAACGCGGATACGCAGTATTTT.

CDR3 DNA sequence: TGCGCCAGCCGGACACAGGGCGAGGTTTCACCCCTCCACTTT. This translates into CASRTQGEVSPLHF. The chain carries TRBV5-1 and TRBJ1-6, with D possibly being TRBD1 (6 bases). The V end lost 7 bases, the J end lost 9 bases, and 17 bases lay between the germline ends. The CDR3 length is 14 residues. Per the germline V gene, CDR1 is SGHRS and CDR2 is YFSETQ. Full variable domain (missing parts from reference TRBV5-1 and TRBJ1-6): KAGVTQTPRYLIKTRGQQVTLSCSPISGHRSVSWYQQTPGQGLQFLFEYFSETQRNKGNFPGRFSGRQFSNSRSEMNVSTLELGDSALYLCASRTQGEVSPLHFGNGTRLTVT.

This chain links TRBV6-5 with TRBJ1-2; a possible D gene is TRBD1 (6 bases). Per germline, CDR1 MNHEY and CDR2 SVGAGI. The CDR3 is 14 amino acids. Trimming took 6 bases from V and 2 from J, leaving 13 bases between them. The CDR3 loop is CASRLMTGNYGYTF. CDR3 sequence (DNA): TGTGCCAGCAGGTTAATGACAGGAAACTATGGCTACACCTTC.

The J gene is TRBJ2-1, the V gene TRBV20-1, with TRBD1 as a possible D gene (6 bases). Germline-derived CDR1 and CDR2 are DFQATT and SNEGSKA (reference sequence). Trimming took 5 bases from V and 10 from J, leaving 12 bases between them. There are 11 residues in the CDR3. CDR3 DNA sequence: TGCAGTGCTGGGCAGGGGCCCGAGCAGTTCTTC. Protein sequence: CSAGQGPEQFF.

The rearrangement joins TRBV19 to TRBJ1-1; a weak D match, TRBD1 (5 bases). V was clipped by 1 base and J by 4 bases, with 13 bases between them. The CDR3 consists of 15 residues. CDR1 is LNHDA and CDR2 is SQIVND in the germline V gene (reference sequence). This CDR3 reads CASSIVGAFGTEAFF. The CDR3 DNA is TGTGCCAGTAGTATAGTAGGGGCTTTCGGCACTGAAGCTTTCTTT.

The chain carries TRBV6-5 and TRBJ2-7, with TRBD2 as a possible D gene (6 bases). Between the trimmed V and J ends, which lost 7 bases and 2 bases, there was a span of 12 bases. Per germline, CDR1 MNHEY and CDR2 SVGAGI. The CDR3 spans 13 residues. The CDR3 DNA sequence: TGTGCCAGCACCCCCGGAGGGACCTACGAGCAGTACTTC. Translating it yields CASTPGGTYEQYF.

The rearrangement links TRBV2 to TRBJ1-6; TRBD1 aligns across 11 bases. The CDR3 has 15 amino acids. Per germline, CDR1 SNHLY and CDR2 FYNNEI. With 6 bases clipped from V and 9 bases from J, the junction kept 7 bases outside the gene matches. CDR3 loop: CASRLDRGPSSPLHF. For the CDR3, the DNA is TGTGCCAGCAGGCTGGACAGGGGGCCATCTTCACCCCTCCACTTT.